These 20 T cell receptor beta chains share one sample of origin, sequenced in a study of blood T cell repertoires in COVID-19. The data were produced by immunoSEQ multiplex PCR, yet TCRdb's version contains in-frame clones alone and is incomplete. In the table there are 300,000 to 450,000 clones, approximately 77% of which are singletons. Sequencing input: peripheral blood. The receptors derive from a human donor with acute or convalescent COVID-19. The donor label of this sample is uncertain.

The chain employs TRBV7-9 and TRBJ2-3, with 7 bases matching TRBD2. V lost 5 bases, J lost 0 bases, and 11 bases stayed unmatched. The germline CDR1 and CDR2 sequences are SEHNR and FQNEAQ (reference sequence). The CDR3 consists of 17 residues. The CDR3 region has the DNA TGTGCCAGCAGCCCATACCTTAGCGGGTCTAGCACAGATACGCAGTATTTT. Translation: CASSPYLSGSSTDTQYF.

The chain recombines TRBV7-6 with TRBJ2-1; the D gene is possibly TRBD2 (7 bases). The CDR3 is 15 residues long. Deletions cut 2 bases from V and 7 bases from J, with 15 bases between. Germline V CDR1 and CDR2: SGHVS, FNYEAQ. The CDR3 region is CASSLFQGRGNEQFF. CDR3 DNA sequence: TGTGCCAGCAGCTTATTCCAGGGGAGGGGGAATGAGCAGTTCTTC. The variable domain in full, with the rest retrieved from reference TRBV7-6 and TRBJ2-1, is GAGVSQSPRYKVTKRGQDVALRCDPISGHVSLYWYRQALGQGPEFLTYFNYEAQQDKSGLPNDRFSAERPEGSISTLTIQRTEQRDSAMYRCASSLFQGRGNEQFFGPGTRLTVL.

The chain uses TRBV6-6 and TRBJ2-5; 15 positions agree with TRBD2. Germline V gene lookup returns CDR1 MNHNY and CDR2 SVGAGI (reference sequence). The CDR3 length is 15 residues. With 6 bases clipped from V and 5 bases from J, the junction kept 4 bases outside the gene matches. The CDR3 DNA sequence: TGTGCCAGCAGCGGACTAGCGGGAGGGATGGAGACCCAGTACTTC. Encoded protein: CASSGLAGGMETQYF.

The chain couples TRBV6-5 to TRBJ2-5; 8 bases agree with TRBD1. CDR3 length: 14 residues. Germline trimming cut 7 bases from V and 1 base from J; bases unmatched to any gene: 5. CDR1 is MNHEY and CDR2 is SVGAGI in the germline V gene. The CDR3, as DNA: TGTGCCAGCATTCTGGACAGGGTCCAAGAGACCCAGTACTTC. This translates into CASILDRVQETQYF.

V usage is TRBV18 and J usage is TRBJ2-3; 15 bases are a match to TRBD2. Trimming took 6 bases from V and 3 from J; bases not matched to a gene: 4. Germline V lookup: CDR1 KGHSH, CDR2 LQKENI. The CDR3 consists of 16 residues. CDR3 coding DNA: TGTGCCAGCTCCCCCGGACTAGCGGGAGGGACAGATACGCAGTATTTT. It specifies CASSPGLAGGTDTQYF.

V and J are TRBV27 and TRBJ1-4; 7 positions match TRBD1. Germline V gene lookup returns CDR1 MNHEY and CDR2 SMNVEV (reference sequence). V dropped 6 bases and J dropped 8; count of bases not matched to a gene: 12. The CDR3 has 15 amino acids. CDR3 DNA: TGTGCCAGCAGACAAGACAGGGTCGGTCGCGAAAAACTGTTTTTT. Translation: CASRQDRVGREKLFF.

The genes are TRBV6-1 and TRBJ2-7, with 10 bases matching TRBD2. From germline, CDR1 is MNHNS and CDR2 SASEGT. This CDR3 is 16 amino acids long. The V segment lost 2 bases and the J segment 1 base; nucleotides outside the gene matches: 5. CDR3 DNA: TGTGCCAGCAGTGAACACCGGACTAGCGGTTCCTACGAGCAGTACTTC. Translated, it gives CASSEHRTSGSYEQYF.

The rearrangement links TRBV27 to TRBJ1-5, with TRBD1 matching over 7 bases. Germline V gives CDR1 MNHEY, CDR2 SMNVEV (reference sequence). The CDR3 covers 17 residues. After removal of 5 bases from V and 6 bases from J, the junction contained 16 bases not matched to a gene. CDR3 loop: CASSPLGGGGFGQPQHF. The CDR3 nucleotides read TGTGCCAGCAGTCCCCTCGGAGGAGGGGGCTTCGGTCAGCCCCAGCATTTT.

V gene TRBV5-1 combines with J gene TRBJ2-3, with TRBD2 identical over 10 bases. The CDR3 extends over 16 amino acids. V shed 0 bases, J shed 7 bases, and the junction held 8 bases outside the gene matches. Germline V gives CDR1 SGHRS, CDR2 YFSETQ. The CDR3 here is CASSLVAGGTGNTQYF. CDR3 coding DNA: TGCGCCAGCAGCTTGGTAGCGGGGGGTACGGGAAATACGCAGTATTTT.

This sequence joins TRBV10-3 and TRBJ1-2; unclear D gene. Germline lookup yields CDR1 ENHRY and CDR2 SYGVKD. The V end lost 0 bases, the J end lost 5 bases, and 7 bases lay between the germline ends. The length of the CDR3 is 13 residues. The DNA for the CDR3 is TGTGCCATCAGTGAGTCGACACCTTATGGCTACACCTTC. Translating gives CAISESTPYGYTF.

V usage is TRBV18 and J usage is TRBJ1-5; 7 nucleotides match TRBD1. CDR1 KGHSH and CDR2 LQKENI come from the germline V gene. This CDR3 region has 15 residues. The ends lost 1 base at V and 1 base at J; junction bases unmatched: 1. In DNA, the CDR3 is TGTGCCAGCTCACCACAGGGGGCGAGCAATCAGCCCCAGCATTTT. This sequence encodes CASSPQGASNQPQHF.

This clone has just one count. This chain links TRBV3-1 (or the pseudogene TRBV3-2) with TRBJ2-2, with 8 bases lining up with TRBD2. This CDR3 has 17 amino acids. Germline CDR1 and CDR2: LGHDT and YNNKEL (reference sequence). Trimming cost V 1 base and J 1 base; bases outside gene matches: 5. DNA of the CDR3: TGTGCCAGCAGCCAAGCCGGGACTAGGAGGAACACCGGGGAGCTGTTTTTT. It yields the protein CASSQAGTRRNTGELFF.

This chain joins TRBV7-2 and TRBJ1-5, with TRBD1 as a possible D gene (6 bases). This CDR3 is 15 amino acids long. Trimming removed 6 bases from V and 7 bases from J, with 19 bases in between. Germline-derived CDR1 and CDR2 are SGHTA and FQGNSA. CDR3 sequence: CASSPGQTWNQPQHF. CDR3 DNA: TGTGCCAGCAGTCCCGGACAGACCTGGAACCAGCCCCAGCATTTT.

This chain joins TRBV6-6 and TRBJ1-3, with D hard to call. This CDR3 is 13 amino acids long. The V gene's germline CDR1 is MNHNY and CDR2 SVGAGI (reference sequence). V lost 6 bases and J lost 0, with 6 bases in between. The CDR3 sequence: CASSPFSGNTIYF. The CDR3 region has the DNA TGTGCCAGCAGCCCGTTCTCTGGAAACACCATATATTTT.

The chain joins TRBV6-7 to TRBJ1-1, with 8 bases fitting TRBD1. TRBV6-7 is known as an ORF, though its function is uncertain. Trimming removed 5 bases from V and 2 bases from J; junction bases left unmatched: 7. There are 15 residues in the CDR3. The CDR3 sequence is CASSAKTGENTEAFF. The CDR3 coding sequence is TGTGCCAGCAGTGCTAAGACAGGGGAAAACACTGAAGCTTTCTTT.

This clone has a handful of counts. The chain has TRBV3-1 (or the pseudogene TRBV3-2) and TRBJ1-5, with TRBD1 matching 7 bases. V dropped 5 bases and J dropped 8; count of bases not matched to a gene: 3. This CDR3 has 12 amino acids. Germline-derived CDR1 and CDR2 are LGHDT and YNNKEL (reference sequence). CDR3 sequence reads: CASSSTGEPQHF. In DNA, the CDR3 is TGTGCCAGCAGCAGTACAGGGGAGCCCCAGCATTTT.

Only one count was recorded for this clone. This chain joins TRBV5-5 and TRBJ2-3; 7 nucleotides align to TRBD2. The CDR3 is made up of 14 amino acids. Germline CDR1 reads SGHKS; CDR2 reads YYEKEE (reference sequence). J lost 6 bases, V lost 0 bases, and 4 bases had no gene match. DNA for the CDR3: TGTGCCAGCAGCTTGGACCCCGGGAGGGATACGCAGTATTTT. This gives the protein CASSLDPGRDTQYF.

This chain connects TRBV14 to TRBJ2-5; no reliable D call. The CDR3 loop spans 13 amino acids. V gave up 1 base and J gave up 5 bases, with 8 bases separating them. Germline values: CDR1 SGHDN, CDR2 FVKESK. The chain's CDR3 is CASSQGEVETQYF. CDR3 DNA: TGTGCCAGCAGCCAAGGCGAGGTCGAGACCCAGTACTTC.

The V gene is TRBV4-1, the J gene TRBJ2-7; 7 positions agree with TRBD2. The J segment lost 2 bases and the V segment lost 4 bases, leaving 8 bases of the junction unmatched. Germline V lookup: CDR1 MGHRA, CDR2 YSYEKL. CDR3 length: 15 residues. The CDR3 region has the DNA TGCGCCAGCAGCCTTCGCGGGGGAGTCACCTACGAGCAGTACTTC. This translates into CASSLRGGVTYEQYF.

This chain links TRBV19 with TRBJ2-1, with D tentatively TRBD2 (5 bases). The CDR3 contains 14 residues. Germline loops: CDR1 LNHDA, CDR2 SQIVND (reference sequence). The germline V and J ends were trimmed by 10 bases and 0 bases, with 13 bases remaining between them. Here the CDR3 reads CATTEGSSYNEQFF. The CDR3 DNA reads TGTGCCACTACCGAGGGTAGCTCCTACAATGAGCAGTTCTTC.